Presented here are 3 T cell receptor beta chains from one specimen sequenced in a study of blood T cell repertoires in COVID-19. Profiled with immunoSEQ multiplex PCR; TCRdb holds only in-frame clones, not every one. The repertoire holds fewer than 300,000 clones, with around 84% as singletons. Sequenced: peripheral blood. The receptors come from a middle-aged man with COVID-19, enrolled during active disease.

The gene calls are TRBV30 and TRBJ1-2; 9 bases are a match to TRBD1. The CDR3 spans 16 residues. CDR1 is GTSNPN and CDR2 is SVGIG in the germline V gene (reference sequence). The trim removed 0 bases at V and 2 bases at J, leaving 7 bases unmatched. CDR3 sequence (DNA): TGTGCCTGGAGTGTATTTGCGGGACAGGGCAACTATGGCTACACCTTC. Translating it yields CAWSVFAGQGNYGYTF.

The rearrangement joins TRBV19 to TRBJ2-3; TRBD2 is a possible D gene (6 bases). This CDR3 region has 20 residues. With 4 bases removed from V and 0 bases from J, the gap between germline ends came to 26 bases. CDR1 LNHDA and CDR2 SQIVND come from the germline V gene (reference sequence). This CDR3 reads CASSTRATSPRRKSTDTQYF. Written as DNA, the CDR3 is TGTGCCAGTAGTACCAGGGCCACTAGCCCCCGAAGAAAAAGCACAGATACGCAGTATTTT.

This clone was seen only a few times. The rearrangement uses TRBV24-1 and TRBJ2-1, with 7 bases that match TRBD1. The V gene end was trimmed by 8 bases and the J gene end by 5 bases; junction bases not matched to a gene: 5. Per the germline V gene, CDR1 is KGHDR and CDR2 is SFDVKD. The CDR3 is 13 residues long. The CDR3 spells CATTGTADNEQFF. CDR3 coding DNA: TGTGCCACCACCGGGACAGCTGACAATGAGCAGTTCTTC.